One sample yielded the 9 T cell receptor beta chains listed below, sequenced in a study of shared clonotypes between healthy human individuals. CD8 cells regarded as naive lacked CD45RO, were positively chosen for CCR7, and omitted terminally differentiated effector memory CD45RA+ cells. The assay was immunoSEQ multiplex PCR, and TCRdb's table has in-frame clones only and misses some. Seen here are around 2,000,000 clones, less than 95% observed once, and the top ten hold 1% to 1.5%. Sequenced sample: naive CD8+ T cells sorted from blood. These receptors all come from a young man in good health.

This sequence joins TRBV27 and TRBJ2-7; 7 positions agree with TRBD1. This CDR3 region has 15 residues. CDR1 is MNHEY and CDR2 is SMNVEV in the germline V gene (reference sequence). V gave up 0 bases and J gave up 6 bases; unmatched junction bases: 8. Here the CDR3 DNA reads TGTGCCAGCAGTTTATCCGCCAGGGGGTCTTCCGAGCAGTACTTC. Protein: CASSLSARGSSEQYF.

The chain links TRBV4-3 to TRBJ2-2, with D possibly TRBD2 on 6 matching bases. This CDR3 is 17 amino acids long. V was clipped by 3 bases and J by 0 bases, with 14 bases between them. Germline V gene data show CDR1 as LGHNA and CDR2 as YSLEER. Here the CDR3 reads CASSQEIWTTNTGELFF. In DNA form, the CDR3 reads TGCGCCAGCAGCCAGGAAATTTGGACTACGAACACCGGGGAGCTGTTTTTT.

CDR3 sequence (DNA): TGTGCCAGCAGTGTGGGGGGGGACGAGCAGTACTTC. Amino acid sequence: CASSVGGDEQYF. The chain joins TRBV2 to TRBJ2-7; 7 bases fit TRBD2. The germline gives CDR1 SNHLY, CDR2 FYNNEI. J lost 5 bases, V lost 4 bases, and 2 bases had no gene match. This CDR3 is 12 amino acids long.

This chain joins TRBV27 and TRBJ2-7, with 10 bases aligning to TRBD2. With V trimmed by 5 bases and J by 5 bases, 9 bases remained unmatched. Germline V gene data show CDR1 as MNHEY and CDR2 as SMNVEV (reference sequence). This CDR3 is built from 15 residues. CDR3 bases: TGTGCCAGCAGTCCCAACAGCGGGGGGGCGAACGAGCAGTACTTC. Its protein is CASSPNSGGANEQYF.

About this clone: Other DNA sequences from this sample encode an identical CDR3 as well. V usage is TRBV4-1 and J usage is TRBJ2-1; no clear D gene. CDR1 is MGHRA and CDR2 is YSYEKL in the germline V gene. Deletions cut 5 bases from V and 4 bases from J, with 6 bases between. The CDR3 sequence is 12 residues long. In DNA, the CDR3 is TGCGCCAGCAGCGAAGGGTACAATGAGCAGTTCTTC. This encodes CASSEGYNEQFF.

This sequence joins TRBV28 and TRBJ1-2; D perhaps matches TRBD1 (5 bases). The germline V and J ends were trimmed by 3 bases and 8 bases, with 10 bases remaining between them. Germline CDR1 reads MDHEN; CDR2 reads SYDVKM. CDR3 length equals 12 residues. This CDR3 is CASSFQGYGYTF. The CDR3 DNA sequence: TGTGCCAGCAGTTTTCAGGGTTACGGCTACACCTTC.

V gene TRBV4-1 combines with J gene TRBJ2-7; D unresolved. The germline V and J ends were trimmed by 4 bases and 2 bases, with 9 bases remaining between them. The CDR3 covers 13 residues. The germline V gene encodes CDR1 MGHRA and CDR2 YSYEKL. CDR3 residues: CASSRNSPYEQYF. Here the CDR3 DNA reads TGCGCCAGCAGCCGGAACAGTCCCTACGAGCAGTACTTC.

CDR3 region: CASSLLSANLQPQHF. The CDR3 DNA follows: TGTGCCAGCAGTTTATTGTCAGCTAACCTTCAGCCCCAGCATTTT. The chain joins TRBV27 to TRBJ1-5; D gene uncertain. Per germline, CDR1 MNHEY and CDR2 SMNVEV (reference sequence). The CDR3 is 15 residues long. V lost 1 base, J lost 6 bases, and 13 bases lay in between.

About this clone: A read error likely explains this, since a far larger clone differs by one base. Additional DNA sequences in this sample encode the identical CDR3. The CDR3 region has the DNA TGTGCCAGCAGTTTAGGCAGCGGGAAGATCCCCTACGAGCAGTACTTC. Its protein product is CASSLGSGKIPYEQYF. J is TRBJ2-7 and V is TRBV11-2; 7 nucleotides align to TRBD2. Germline assignment: CDR1 SGHAT and CDR2 FQNNGV. CDR3 length: 16 amino acids.